Below, 19 T cell receptor beta chains from the same sample are listed, as sequenced in a study of cytomegalovirus exposure and HLA in healthy donors. Vbeta (60) and Jbeta (13) primers were used in the PCR. TCRdb keeps only in-frame clones here, not all; method: immunoSEQ multiplex PCR. This sample carries about 200,000 clones, approximately 86% of them seen once, and the ten largest clones take around 0.3%. The sample comprised PBMCs. Every receptor here comes from a young woman in good health and CMV-seronegative.

The rearrangement links TRBV6-1 to TRBJ2-2; a possible D gene is TRBD1 (6 bases). The CDR3 runs 15 residues. Germline CDR1 MNHNS, CDR2 SASEGT. Deletions cut 4 bases from V and 2 bases from J, with 11 bases between. CDR3 nucleotide sequence: TGTGCCAGCAGTGGGGGGCAGATTAACACCGGGGAGCTGTTTTTT. It codes for CASSGGQINTGELFF.

This clone was recorded once. The chain carries TRBV29-1 and TRBJ2-3, with 12 bases lining up with TRBD2. This CDR3 has 16 amino acids. V was clipped by 6 bases and J by 4 bases; unmatched bases: 11. Germline assignment: CDR1 SQVTM and CDR2 ANQGSEA. The CDR3 is CSVVTGTSGWADTQYF. The CDR3 DNA follows: TGCAGCGTCGTCACAGGGACTAGCGGGTGGGCAGATACGCAGTATTTT.

The rearrangement joins TRBV7-9 to TRBJ2-7; D is ambiguous. Trimming took 5 bases from V and 3 from J, leaving 5 bases between them. The CDR3 has 11 residues. From germline, CDR1 is SEHNR and CDR2 FQNEAQ (reference sequence). The chain's CDR3 is CASSPNYEQYF. CDR3 nucleotide sequence: TGTGCCAGCAGCCCCAACTACGAGCAGTACTTC.

This clone was seen a single time. This chain links TRBV5-1 with TRBJ2-2; the match to TRBD2 covers 14 bases. Losses at the gene ends were 1 base for V and 7 bases for J; bases not matched to a gene: 6. The CDR3 has 17 residues. Germline V CDR1 and CDR2: SGHRS, YFSETQ. Here the CDR3 reads CASSLTGLAGDIGELFF. Here the CDR3 DNA reads TGCGCCAGCAGCTTGACGGGACTAGCGGGGGATATCGGGGAGCTGTTTTTT.

This chain connects TRBV7-9 to TRBJ2-2; the D is unclear. Germline-derived CDR1 and CDR2 are SEHNR and FQNEAQ (reference sequence). Trimming pared 2 bases from V and 8 bases from J, leaving 12 bases between. The CDR3 extends over 14 amino acids. CDR3 loop: CASSLTAVTGELFF. The DNA for the CDR3 is TGTGCCAGCAGCTTAACCGCTGTGACTGGGGAGCTGTTTTTT.

This clone was picked up a small number of times. This chain links TRBV7-2 with TRBJ2-1, with TRBD2 as a possible D gene (6 bases). CDR1 is SGHTA, CDR2 FQGNSA, per germline. CDR3 length: 15 residues. The V end was cut by 5 bases, the J end by 0 bases, with 11 bases between. This CDR3 reads CASSHSGNSYNEQFF. The CDR3 DNA reads TGTGCCAGCAGCCATAGCGGAAACTCCTACAATGAGCAGTTCTTC.

The chain recombines TRBV11-1 with TRBJ2-1; D is uncertain. V lost 5 bases to trimming and J lost 6 bases, with 17 bases between them. The CDR3 runs 15 residues. The germline V gene has CDR1 SGHAT and CDR2 FQDESV (reference sequence). CDR3 region: CASSPRESFGNEQFF. The CDR3 nucleotides are TGTGCCAGCAGCCCAAGAGAGAGTTTCGGCAATGAGCAGTTCTTC. The full variable domain, in which reference TRBV11-1 and TRBJ2-1 provide the parts outside the CDR3, is EAEVAQSPRYKITEKSQAVAFWCDPISGHATLYWYRQILGQGPELLVQFQDESVVDDSQLPKDRFSAERLKGVDSTLKIQPAELGDSAMYLCASSPRESFGNEQFFGPGTRLTVL.

The chain employs TRBV15 and TRBJ2-2; 9 nucleotides match TRBD1. Trimming at V came to 6 bases and at J to 1 base, leaving 9 bases not matched to a gene. The CDR3 contains 17 residues. Germline V gene data show CDR1 as LNHNV and CDR2 as YYDKDF (reference sequence). The CDR3 sequence: CATSLLQGALNTGELFF. In DNA form, the CDR3 reads TGTGCCACCAGTCTATTACAGGGGGCTTTGAACACCGGGGAGCTGTTTTTT.

The genes are TRBV7-8 and TRBJ2-5; maybe TRBD2 (5 bases). Trimming took 3 bases from V and 2 from J, leaving 13 bases between them. Looked up from germline, CDR1 is SGHVS and CDR2 is FQNEAQ. The CDR3 is 15 residues long. CDR3 sequence: CASSLHSGSQETQYF. In nucleotides, the CDR3 is TGTGCCAGCAGCTTGCACTCGGGAAGTCAAGAGACCCAGTACTTC. Together with reference TRBV7-8 and TRBJ2-5, the CDR3 gives the full variable domain: GAGVSQSPRYKVAKRGQDVALRCDPISGHVSLFWYQQALGQGPEFLTYFQNEAQLDKSGLPSDRFFAERPEGSVSTLKIQRTQQEDSAVYLCASSLHSGSQETQYFGPGTRLLVL.

The J gene is TRBJ2-1, the V gene TRBV5-1; possibly TRBD1 for D (6 bases). This CDR3 is built from 19 residues. Deletions cut 2 bases from V and 1 base from J, with 22 bases between. Germline loops: CDR1 SGHRS, CDR2 YFSETQ. The chain's CDR3 is CASSFTGTLSSFSYNEQFF. CDR3 nucleotides: TGCGCCAGCAGCTTTACCGGGACACTATCTTCTTTTTCCTACAATGAGCAGTTCTTC.

The rearrangement links TRBV28 to TRBJ2-7, with 8 bases lining up with TRBD1. With 5 bases clipped from V and 11 bases from J, the junction kept 17 bases outside the gene matches. Germline V gene lookup returns CDR1 MDHEN and CDR2 SYDVKM. This CDR3 contains 15 residues. The CDR3, as DNA: TGTGCCAGCAGTACCACCGGGACAGGTAAACCCGTGGAGTACTTC. Amino acids: CASSTTGTGKPVEYF.

Points on this clone: At one end the junction does not follow the germline gene, possibly because of a read error. The chain combines TRBV7-9 with TRBJ1-2; 7 nucleotides line up with TRBD1. Looked up from germline, CDR1 is SEHNR and CDR2 is FQNEAQ (reference sequence). The CDR3 is made up of 14 amino acids. In nucleotides, the CDR3 is TGTGCCAGCAGTCCCCGGGACAGTATTCTTCAGGCGACATTC. Encoded protein: CASSPRDSILQATF.

The chain couples TRBV5-1 to TRBJ2-5; D ambiguous. Germline values: CDR1 SGHRS, CDR2 YFSETQ. V gave up 0 bases and J gave up 5 bases, with 11 bases separating them. This CDR3 has 14 residues. The CDR3 bases are TGCGCCAGCAGCTTGGGTGGTGTGAGGGAGACCCAGTACTTC. It codes for CASSLGGVRETQYF.

The chain combines TRBV2 with TRBJ2-5, with D uncertain. The CDR3 is 11 amino acids. Germline V gene sequence: CDR1 SNHLY, CDR2 FYNNEI. V was cut by 6 bases and J by 3 bases, with 5 bases left in between. CDR3 nucleotides: TGTGCCAGCAGGCCAGAAGAGACCCAGTACTTC. Translating gives CASRPEETQYF.

This chain links TRBV10-3 with TRBJ1-3; D gene unclear. V dropped 7 bases and J dropped 0 bases, with 13 bases sitting between them. CDR3 length: 15 residues. Germline assignment: CDR1 ENHRY and CDR2 SYGVKD. Written as DNA, the CDR3 is TGTGCCATCACCGAATATAAGAGCTCTGGAAACACCATATATTTT. It is translated as CAITEYKSSGNTIYF.

J is TRBJ2-2 and V is TRBV19, with D tentatively TRBD2 (5 bases). V was cut by 3 bases and J by 7 bases, with 6 bases left in between. Germline V gene sequence: CDR1 LNHDA, CDR2 SQIVND (reference sequence). CDR3 length equals 12 residues. The CDR3 nucleotides read TGTGCCAGTAGTATCCGGGGCGGGGAGCTGTTTTTT. This gives the protein CASSIRGGELFF.

This clone was recorded once. The rearrangement joins TRBV2 to TRBJ2-7; D may be TRBD1 (5 bases). CDR1 is SNHLY and CDR2 is FYNNEI in the germline V gene. CDR3 length: 12 residues. The ends were cut back, 4 bases at V and 5 bases at J, with 9 bases in the middle. DNA of the CDR3: TGTGCCAGCAGTGGTGCAGGGAACGAGCAGTACTTC. Its translation is CASSGAGNEQYF. The full variable domain, rest sourced from reference TRBV2 and TRBJ2-7, is EPEVTQTPSHQVTQMGQEVILRCVPISNHLYFYWYRQILGQKVEFLVSFYNNEISEKSEIFDDQFSVERPDGSNFTLKIRSTKLEDSAMYFCASSGAGNEQYFGPGTRLTVT.

V and J are TRBV6-1 and TRBJ2-1; D unresolved. This CDR3 comprises 14 residues. Trimming cost V 2 bases and J 3 bases, with 8 bases left between them. Germline CDR1 and CDR2: MNHNS and SASEGT. This CDR3 is CASSEYGSYNEQFF. The DNA for the CDR3 is TGTGCCAGCAGTGAATATGGCAGCTACAATGAGCAGTTCTTC.

V and J are TRBV15 and TRBJ2-7; 9 bases align to TRBD2. Germline V gene data show CDR1 as LNHNV and CDR2 as YYDKDF (reference sequence). V trimming: 6 bases; J trimming: 1 base; junction bases outside the gene matches: 7. There are 15 residues in the CDR3. Written as DNA, the CDR3 is TGTGCCACCAGTCACTCTAGCGGGGCTTCCTACGAGCAGTACTTC. Protein product: CATSHSSGASYEQYF.